This T cell receptor (beta chain) was profiled in a study of shared clonotypes between healthy human individuals. Assay execution proceeded at the deep level. Repertoires were generated with immunoSEQ multiplex PCR, while TCRdb's copy carries only in-frame clones and drops some. Here the sample spans some 480,000 clones, roughly 85% being singletons. The CDR3 extends over 13 amino acids. The J segment lost 4 bases and the V segment lost 1 base, leaving 1 base of the junction unmatched. The V gene's germline CDR1 is MDHEN and CDR2 SYDVKM. Sequenced input: PBMCs. This clonotype originated in a woman aged 40-49 years in good health. Some clones in this sample may be carry-over from other donors' samples. This chain connects TRBV28 to TRBJ2-7; TRBD1 matches at 7 bases. The DNA for the CDR3 is TGTGCCAGCAGTTTATACAGGGGTTACGAGCAGTACTTC. As protein: CASSLYRGYEQYF.